Included here is one T cell receptor (beta chain) sequence, with context. Its antigen is unknown. V was pared by 8 bases and J by 2 bases, with 7 bases of the junction left unmatched. The germline CDR1 and CDR2 sequences are MDHEN and SYDVKM. The CDR3 is 15 residues long. The data originate from a study of PD-1 blockade in classical Hodgkin lymphoma. Background on the study: The patients were dosed with nivolumab 3 mg/kg, infused intravenously every 2 weeks.

Here immunoSEQ multiplex PCR was the method, and the copy in TCRdb shows in-frame clones only, minus some. The sample lists approximately 15,000 clones; approximately 91% were seen once. Time point of the sample: cycle 4 day 1 (C4D1), after 5 to 7 weeks of nivolumab. Relapse was seen in all patients after autologous stem cell transplantation, and brentuximab vedotin exposure was variable. Negative selection with magnets was how CD8+ T cells were isolated from the thawed PBMCs. Points from the study as a whole: By C4D1, diversity of CD4+ TCRs had risen significantly, whereas that of CD8+ TCRs had not. Newly diagnosed patients had diversity similar to the baseline diversity of complete responders. Those starting nivolumab under 1 year post-ASCT were excluded.

This TCR came from a human donor with classical Hodgkin lymphoma. Sequencing used CD8+ T cells from blood, obtained before the fourth cycle of nivolumab. This chain links TRBV28 with TRBJ2-3; 10 bases match TRBD2. CDR3 bases: TGTGCCAGCCACTCTAGCGGGAGAACCACAGATACGCAGTATTTT. Protein product: CASHSSGRTTDTQYF.